This section outlines one T cell receptor (beta chain) sequence together with its context. Its antigen is as yet unknown. This specimen comes from a study of beta chain features in type 1 diabetes. Study-level findings and limits: TCRB CDR3s were moderately but significantly shorter in Type 1 diabetes patients in all four CD4+ subsets. TCRB rearrangement may or may not be influenced by HLA type; here this remained unresolved. More deletions and fewer insertions at VDJ junctions were found in patients with type 1 diabetes.

CD4+ naive, central memory, regulatory and stem cell-like memory cells were sorted via CD45RO/CCR7/CD25/CD127/CD95/CD27. Reverse transcription of all isolated RNA meant that expressed TCRB transcripts were sequenced. The assay was immunoSEQ multiplex PCR, and TCRdb's table has in-frame clones only and misses some. This table has 20,000 to 25,000 clones, around 68% appearing once. The CDR3 totals 16 residues. CDR1 SNHLY and CDR2 FYNNEI come from the germline V gene. Germline trimming cut 8 bases from V and 5 bases from J; bases unmatched to any gene: 11. The sample taken for sequencing was stem cell memory CD4+ T cells from blood. This chain connects TRBV2 to TRBJ1-6, with 8 bases that match TRBD1. The receptor comes from a woman between 35 and 50 years old with type 1 diabetes. The CDR3 loop is CASLLQGAWNNSPLHF. The CDR3 region has the DNA TGTGCCAGCCTCCTTCAGGGGGCGTGGAATAATTCACCCCTCCACTTT. The full variable domain, rest sourced from reference TRBV2 and TRBJ1-6, is EPEVTQTPSHQVTQMGQEVILRCVPISNHLYFYWYRQILGQKVEFLVSFYNNEISEKSEIFDDQFSVERPDGSNFTLKIRSTKLEDSAMYFCASLLQGAWNNSPLHFGNGTRLTVT.